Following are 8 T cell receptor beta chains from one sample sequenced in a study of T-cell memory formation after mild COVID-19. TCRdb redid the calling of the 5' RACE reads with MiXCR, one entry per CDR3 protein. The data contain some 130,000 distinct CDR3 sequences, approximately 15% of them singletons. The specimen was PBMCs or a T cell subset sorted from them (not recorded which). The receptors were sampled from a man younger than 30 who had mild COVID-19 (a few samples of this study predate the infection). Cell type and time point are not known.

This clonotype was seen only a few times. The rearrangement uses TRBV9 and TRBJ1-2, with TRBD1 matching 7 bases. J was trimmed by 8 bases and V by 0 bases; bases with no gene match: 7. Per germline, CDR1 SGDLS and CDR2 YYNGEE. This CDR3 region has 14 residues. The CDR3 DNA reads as TGTGCCAGCAGCGTAGCGGGACAGCTAGGAGGCTACACCTTC. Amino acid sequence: CASSVAGQLGGYTF.

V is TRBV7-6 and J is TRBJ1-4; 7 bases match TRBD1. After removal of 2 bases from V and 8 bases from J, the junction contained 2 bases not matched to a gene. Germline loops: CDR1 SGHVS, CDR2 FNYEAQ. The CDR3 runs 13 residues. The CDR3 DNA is TGTGCCAGCAGCTTACTAGGGGGCGAAAAACTGTTTTTT. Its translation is CASSLLGGEKLFF.

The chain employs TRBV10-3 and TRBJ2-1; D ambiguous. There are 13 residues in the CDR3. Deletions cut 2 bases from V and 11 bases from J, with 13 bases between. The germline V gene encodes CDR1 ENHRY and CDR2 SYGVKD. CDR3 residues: CAISEPPVAQQFF. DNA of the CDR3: TGTGCCATCAGTGAGCCGCCGGTTGCACAGCAGTTCTTC.

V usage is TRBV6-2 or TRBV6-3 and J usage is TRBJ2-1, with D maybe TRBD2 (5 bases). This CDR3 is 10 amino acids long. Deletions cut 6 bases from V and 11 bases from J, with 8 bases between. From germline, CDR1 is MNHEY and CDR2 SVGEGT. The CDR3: CASRGAQQFF. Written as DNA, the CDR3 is TGTGCCAGCAGGGGAGCCCAGCAGTTCTTC.

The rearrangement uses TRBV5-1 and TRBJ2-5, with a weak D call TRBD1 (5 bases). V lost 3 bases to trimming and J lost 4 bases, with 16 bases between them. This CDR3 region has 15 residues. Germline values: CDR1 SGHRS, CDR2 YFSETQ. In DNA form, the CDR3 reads TGCGCCAGCAGCTATCAAGGGTCCCAGGGAGAGACCCAGTACTTC. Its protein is CASSYQGSQGETQYF.

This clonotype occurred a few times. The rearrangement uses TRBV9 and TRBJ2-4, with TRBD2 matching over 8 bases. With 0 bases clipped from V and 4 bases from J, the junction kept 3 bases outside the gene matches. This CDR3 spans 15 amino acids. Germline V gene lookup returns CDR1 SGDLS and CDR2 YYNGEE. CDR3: CASSVGVAGKNIQYF. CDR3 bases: TGTGCCAGCAGCGTAGGAGTAGCGGGGAAAAACATTCAGTACTTC.

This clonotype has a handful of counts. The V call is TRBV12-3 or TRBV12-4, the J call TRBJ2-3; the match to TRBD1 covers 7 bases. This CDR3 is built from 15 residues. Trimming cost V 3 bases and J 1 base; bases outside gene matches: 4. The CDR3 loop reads CASSLAQGRTDTQYF. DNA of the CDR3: TGTGCCAGCAGTTTGGCACAGGGGCGCACAGATACGCAGTATTTT.

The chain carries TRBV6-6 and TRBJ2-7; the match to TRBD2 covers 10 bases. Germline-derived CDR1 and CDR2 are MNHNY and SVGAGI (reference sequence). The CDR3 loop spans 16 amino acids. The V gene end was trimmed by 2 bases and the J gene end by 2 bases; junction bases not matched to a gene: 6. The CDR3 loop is CASSYGSGGSTYEQYV. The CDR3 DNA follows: TGTGCCAGCAGTTACGGTAGCGGGGGGTCCACCTACGAGCAGTACGTC.